A selection of T cell receptor beta chains follows, all from one sample in a study of T cells after yellow fever vaccination. Each CDR3 protein is one row after TCRdb ran MiXCR on the 5' RACE reads. Here the sample spans 250,000 to 300,000 distinct CDR3 sequences, about 5% being singletons. The sample consisted of CD4+ T cells sorted from PBMCs, taken on the day of the yellow fever booster vaccination. Every receptor here comes from a young man who received the YFV17D yellow fever vaccine. CDR3s include the opening cysteine and the closing phenylalanine or tryptophan. D genes are given only for firm matches. Where a row states a size, it is once, few, many or the class of an expanded clone; other rows omit it.

>NA|TRBJ1-3|TRBV12-5|NA
CASGLGETAISGNTIYF
TGTGCTAGTGGTTTGGGAGAAACAGCGATCTCTGGAAACACCATATATTTT
>NA|TRBJ2-3|TRBV5-1|many
CASSLRVSDTQYF
TGCGCCAGCAGCTTGCGCGTATCAGATACGCAGTATTTT
>TRBD1|TRBJ2-2|TRBV5-4|NA
CASRITGATGELFF
TGTGCCAGCAGGATTACAGGGGCAACCGGGGAGCTGTTTTTT
>NA|TRBJ2-1|TRBV20-1|many
CSARTDTNEQFF
TGCAGTGCTAGGACAGATACCAATGAGCAGTTCTTC
>TRBD2|TRBJ2-1|TRBV12-3/TRBV12-4|few
CASSLALGGGNEQFF
TGTGCCAGCAGTTTAGCCCTCGGGGGGGGCAATGAGCAGTTCTTC
>NA|TRBJ2-5|TRBV3-2|NA
CASTQTSGETQYF
TGTGCCAGCACCCAGACTAGCGGCGAGACCCAGTACTTC
>NA|TRBJ2-5|TRBV12-3/TRBV12-4|few
CASSPIRSKGTQYF
TGTGCCAGCAGTCCCATTCGAAGTAAGGGGACCCAGTACTTC
>NA|TRBJ1-5|TRBV6-1|many
CATRGVNQPQHF
TGTGCCACAAGGGGGGTAAATCAGCCCCAGCATTTT
>NA|TRBJ1-1|TRBV19|few
CASSVISGHTEAFF
TGTGCCAGTAGTGTTATTTCGGGTCACACTGAAGCTTTCTTT
>NA|TRBJ2-1|TRBV12-3/TRBV12-4|many
CASSLFSGNEQFF
TGTGCCAGCAGTTTATTTTCGGGCAATGAGCAGTTCTTC
>NA|TRBJ2-5|TRBV29-1|few
CSEQGVEETQYF
TGCAGCGAACAGGGCGTGGAGGAGACCCAGTACTTC
>NA|TRBJ1-6|TRBV5-1|NA
CASSLFAGEGSPLHF
TGCGCCAGCAGCTTGTTTGCAGGGGAAGGTTCACCCCTCCACTTT
>TRBD2|TRBJ2-7|TRBV6-2/TRBV6-3|few
CASATAGGRRSYEQYF
TGTGCCAGCGCTACCGCGGGGGGCAGGCGCTCCTACGAGCAGTACTTC
>TRBD1|TRBJ1-5|TRBV5-6|few
CASSSLGDRANQPQHF
TGTGCCAGCAGCTCCTTGGGGGACAGGGCCAATCAGCCCCAGCATTTT
>TRBD1|TRBJ2-2|TRBV12-3/TRBV12-4|many
CASSLQGSGELFF
TGTGCCAGCAGCCTACAGGGGTCCGGGGAGCTGTTTTTT
>NA|TRBJ1-2|TRBV12-3/TRBV12-4|few
CASSIQVYGYTF
TGTGCCAGCAGTATACAGGTCTATGGCTACACCTTC
>NA|TRBJ2-2|TRBV9|few
CASSVGTYTGELFF
TGTGCCAGCAGCGTGGGGACTTACACCGGGGAGCTGTTTTTT
>NA|TRBJ2-1|TRBV7-3|many
CASSLGVGDEQFF
TGTGCCAGCAGCCTCGGGGTCGGGGATGAGCAGTTCTTC
>TRBD2|TRBJ2-3|TRBV4-2|NA
CASSRNPSGSGVTDTQYF
TGTGCCAGCAGCCGAAACCCCAGTGGTAGCGGGGTAACAGATACGCAGTATTTT
>TRBD2|TRBJ2-3|TRBV20-1|few
CSARGLAGEDTQYF
TGCAGTGCTAGGGGACTAGCGGGGGAAGATACGCAGTATTTT
>TRBD1|TRBJ1-6|TRBV4-3|NA
CASSQEVQGVSPLHF
TGCGCCAGCAGCCAGGAGGTACAGGGGGTTTCACCCCTCCACTTT
>NA|TRBJ1-5|TRBV7-9|many
CASSRRVTCNQPQHF
TGTGCCAGCAGCCGGAGGGTTACATGCAATCAGCCCCAGCATTTT
>NA|TRBJ1-2|TRBV6-2/TRBV6-3|NA
CASSPRGRNGYTF
TGTGCCAGCAGTCCCCGGGGGAGGAATGGCTACACCTTC
>NA|TRBJ2-5|TRBV6-1|many
CASSDPGQGRQETQYF
TGTGCCAGCAGTGATCCGGGGCAGGGGAGGCAAGAGACCCAGTACTTC
>NA|TRBJ2-2|TRBV9|few
CASSVEPGPTGELFF
TGTGCCAGCAGCGTAGAACCAGGTCCGACCGGGGAGCTGTTTTTT
>TRBD2|TRBJ2-3|TRBV5-1|many
CASRTTSALDTQYF
TGCGCCAGCAGAACCACTAGCGCACTAGATACGCAGTATTTT
>TRBD2|TRBJ2-3|TRBV2|NA
CASSEILGRGAADTQYF
TGTGCCAGCAGTGAAATCCTAGGGCGGGGGGCAGCAGATACGCAGTATTTT
>NA|TRBJ2-1|TRBV7-6|many
CASNPGGAYNEQFF
TGTGCCAGCAACCCTGGGGGAGCCTACAATGAGCAGTTCTTC
>NA|TRBJ1-5|TRBV19|few
CASSIAVYQPQHF
TGTGCCAGTAGTATTGCTGTGTATCAGCCCCAGCATTTT